This TCR beta chain was recorded in a study of glioma-infiltrating T cells. Study-level background: Glioblastomas were WHO grade IV, sampled at first diagnosis; low-grade were grade II.

Concerning this clonotype: A read error is possible here, since a much larger clone lies one base away.

TCR alpha and beta CDR3 regions were amplified from RNA using iRepertoire nested multiplex PCR. TCRdb redid the calling of the multiplex PCR reads with MiXCR, one entry per CDR3 protein. The sample has more than 300,000 distinct CDR3 sequences, roughly 41% seen once. The germline V gene encodes CDR1 MNHEY and CDR2 SVGEGT. V dropped 8 bases and J dropped 6; count of bases not matched to a gene: 10. CDR3 length equals 15 residues. The TCR originated in a human donor with low-grade glioma or glioblastoma, undergoing nonglioma brain surgery, or in good health (not recorded which). The sequencing input was glioma tissue, nonneoplastic brain tissue, or PBMCs (not recorded which). The V and J genes are TRBV6-2 or TRBV6-3 and TRBJ2-3, with 11 bases fitting TRBD2. CDR3 protein: CASGNRGLADDTQYF. The DNA of the CDR3 is TGTGCCAGCGGTAACCGGGGACTAGCGGATGATACGCAGTATTTT.